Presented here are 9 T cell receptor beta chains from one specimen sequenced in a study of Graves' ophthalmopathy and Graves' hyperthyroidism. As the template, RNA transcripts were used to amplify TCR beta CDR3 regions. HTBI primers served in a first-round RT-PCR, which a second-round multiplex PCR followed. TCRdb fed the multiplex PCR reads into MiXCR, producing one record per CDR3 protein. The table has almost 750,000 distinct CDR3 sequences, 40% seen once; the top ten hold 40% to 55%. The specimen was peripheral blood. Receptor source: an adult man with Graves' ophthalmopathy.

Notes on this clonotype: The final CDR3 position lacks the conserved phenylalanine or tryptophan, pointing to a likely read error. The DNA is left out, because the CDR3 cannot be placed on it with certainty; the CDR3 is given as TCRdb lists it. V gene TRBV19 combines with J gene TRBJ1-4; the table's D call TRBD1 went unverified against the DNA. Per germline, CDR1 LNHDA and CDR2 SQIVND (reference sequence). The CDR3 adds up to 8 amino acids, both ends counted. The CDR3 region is CASSLATG.

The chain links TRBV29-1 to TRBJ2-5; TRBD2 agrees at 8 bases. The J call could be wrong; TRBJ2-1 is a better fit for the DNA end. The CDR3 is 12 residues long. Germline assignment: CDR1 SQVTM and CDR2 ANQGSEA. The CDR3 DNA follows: TGCAGCGTTGGCGGGGGGCGGGGTGAGCAGTTCTTC. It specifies CSVGGGRGEQFF.

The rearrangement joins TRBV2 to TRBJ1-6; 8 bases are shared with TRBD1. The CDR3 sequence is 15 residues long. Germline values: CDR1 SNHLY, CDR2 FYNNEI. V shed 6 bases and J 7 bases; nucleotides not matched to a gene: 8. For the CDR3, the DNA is TGTGCCAGCAGAGCGGACAGGGCAATAAATTCACCCCTCCACTTT. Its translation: CASRADRAINSPLHF. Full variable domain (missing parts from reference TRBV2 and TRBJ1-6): EPEVTQTPSHQVTQMGQEVILRCVPISNHLYFYWYRQILGQKVEFLVSFYNNEISEKSEIFDDQFSVERPDGSNFTLKIRSTKLEDSAMYFCASRADRAINSPLHFGNGTRLTVT.

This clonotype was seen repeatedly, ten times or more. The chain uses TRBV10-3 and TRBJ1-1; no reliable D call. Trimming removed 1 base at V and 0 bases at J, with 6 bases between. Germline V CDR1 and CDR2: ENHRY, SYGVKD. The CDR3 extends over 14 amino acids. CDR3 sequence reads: CAISELTLNTEAFF. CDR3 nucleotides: TGTGCCATCAGTGAGTTGACACTGAACACTGAAGCTTTCTTT.

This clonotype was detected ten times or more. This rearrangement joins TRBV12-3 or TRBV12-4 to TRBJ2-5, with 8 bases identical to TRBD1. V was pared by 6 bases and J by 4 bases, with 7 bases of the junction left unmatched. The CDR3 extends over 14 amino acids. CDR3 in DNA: TGTGCCAGCAGCTCCACCGACAGGGGAGAGACCCAGTACTTC. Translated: CASSSTDRGETQYF.

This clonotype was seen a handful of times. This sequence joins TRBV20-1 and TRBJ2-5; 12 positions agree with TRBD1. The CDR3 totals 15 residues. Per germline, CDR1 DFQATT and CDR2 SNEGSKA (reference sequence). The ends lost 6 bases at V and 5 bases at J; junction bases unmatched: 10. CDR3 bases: TGCAGTGCCGACGAGGGACAGGGGGCGCAGGAGACCCAGTACTTC. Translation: CSADEGQGAQETQYF.

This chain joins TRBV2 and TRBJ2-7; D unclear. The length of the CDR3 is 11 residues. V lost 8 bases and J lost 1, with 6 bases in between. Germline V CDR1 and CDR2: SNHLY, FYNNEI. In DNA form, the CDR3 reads TGTGCCAGCCGTCGGTCCTACGAGCAGTACTTC. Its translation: CASRRSYEQYF.

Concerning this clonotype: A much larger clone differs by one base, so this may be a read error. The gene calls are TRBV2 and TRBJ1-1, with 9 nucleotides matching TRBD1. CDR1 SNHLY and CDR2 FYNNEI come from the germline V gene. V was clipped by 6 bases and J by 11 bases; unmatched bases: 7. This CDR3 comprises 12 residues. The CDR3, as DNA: TGTGCCAGCAGCTTAGGGGACAGGGATGCTTTCTTT. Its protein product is CASSLGDRDAFF. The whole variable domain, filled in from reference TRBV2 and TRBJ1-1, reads EPEVTQTPSHQVTQMGQEVILRCVPISNHLYFYWYRQILGQKVEFLVSFYNNEISEKSEIFDDQFSVERPDGSNFTLKIRSTKLEDSAMYFCASSLGDRDAFFGQGTRLTVV.

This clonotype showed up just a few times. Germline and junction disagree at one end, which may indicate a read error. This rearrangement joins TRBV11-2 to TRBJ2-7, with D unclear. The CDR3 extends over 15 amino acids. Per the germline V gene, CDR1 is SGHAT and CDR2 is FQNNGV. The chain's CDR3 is CASSLDDTKAYEQYF. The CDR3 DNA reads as TGTGCCAGCAGCCTAGATGACACGAAGGCCTACGAGCAGTACTTC.